This T cell receptor (beta chain) was captured by sequencing in a study of CD8+ T cells in alopecia areata. The CDR3 runs to 18 residues. V lost 5 bases and J lost 0; bases outside the gene matches: 9. Germline CDR1 is MDHEN and CDR2 is SYDVKM. With respect to this clone: Its specificity is unknown.

Overall study results and limits: Normal skin's resident alphabeta T cells are also sequenced in scalp samples. Greater clonality was observed in lesional scalp samples, especially alopecia totalis/universalis, versus normal scalp.

In each case, RNA was isolated and then reverse transcribed into cDNA as the sequencing template. Clones were read by immunoSEQ multiplex PCR, and TCRdb kept only the in-frame ones, dropping some. Altogether about 30,000 clones are present, about three fifths being singletons, with the ten largest covering more than 15%. PBMCs were stained for CD3, CD4 and CD8, and CD4+ and CD8+ T cells were sorted. The TCR originated in a human donor with alopecia areata. The rearrangement links TRBV28 to TRBJ2-4, with 11 nucleotides matching TRBD2. Material: NKG2D-high CD8+ T cells sorted from blood. CDR3 bases: TGTGCCAGCAGTACGGGACTAGCGGAGACCTTAGCCAAAAACATTCAGTACTTC. Translating gives CASSTGLAETLAKNIQYF.